The following is a T cell receptor beta chain sequence with its context. The same CDR3 can be traced to other DNA sequences in this sample. The sample originates from a study of shared clonotypes between healthy human individuals. PCR replicates performed on unsorted PBMC used roughly 320 ng DNA, 29,000 or so T cell genomes. TCRdb keeps only in-frame clones here, not all; method: immunoSEQ multiplex PCR. The sample holds approximately 460,000 clones; about 74% are singletons and the top ten take about 11%. This CDR3 has 14 residues. The V end was cut by 0 bases, the J end by 1 base, with 8 bases between. Germline V CDR1 and CDR2: SGHRS, YFSETQ. Genomic DNA for unsorted samples, which was extracted with the QIAamp DNA Blood Mini kit, came from about 90 million PBMCs.

The chain uses TRBV5-1 and TRBJ2-7, with a weak D call TRBD1 (5 bases). The sequence came from a woman aged 40 to 49 in good health. Some clones in this sample may be carry-over from other donors' samples. Sequenced: PBMCs. CDR3 sequence reads: CASSLDTGSYEQYF. DNA for the CDR3: TGCGCCAGCAGCTTGGATACAGGTTCCTACGAGCAGTACTTC.